The 3 T cell receptor beta chains presented below share a single source sample, sequenced in a study of cytomegalovirus exposure and HLA in healthy donors. The PCR had 60 Vbeta and 13 Jbeta primers. Only in-frame clones appear in the TCRdb table, and some are missing; sequencing was by immunoSEQ multiplex PCR. The data hold some 170,000 clones, with more than 65% observed a single time. Sequenced sample: PBMCs. These receptors were collected from a woman aged 50 to 60 in good health and CMV-seronegative.

The chain has TRBV27 and TRBJ2-3, with D possibly matching TRBD2 (5 bases). The CDR3 sequence is 15 residues long. Trimming took off 5 bases at V and 2 bases at J, with 14 bases between the two ends. Germline CDR1 reads MNHEY; CDR2 reads SMNVEV (reference sequence). CDR3 protein: CASSATIADTDTQYF. The CDR3 nucleotides are TGTGCCAGCAGTGCGACTATTGCGGACACAGATACGCAGTATTTT.

This chain uses TRBV27 with TRBJ2-7; 8 nucleotides match TRBD1. Germline values: CDR1 MNHEY, CDR2 SMNVEV (reference sequence). The J segment lost 3 bases and the V segment lost 2 bases, leaving 0 bases of the junction unmatched. This CDR3 has 13 residues. The DNA of the CDR3 is TGTGCCAGCAGTTTAGGGACAGGCTACGAGCAGTACTTC. Translation gives CASSLGTGYEQYF.

The CDR3: CASSRQGIQPQHF. The CDR3 DNA reads as TGCGCCAGCAGTCGTCAGGGGATCCAGCCCCAGCATTTT. This chain uses TRBV4-1 with TRBJ1-5, with D tentatively TRBD1 (6 bases). V was trimmed by 6 bases and J by 7 bases, leaving 13 bases between them. CDR3 size: 13 residues. Germline V CDR1 and CDR2: MGHRA, YSYEKL.